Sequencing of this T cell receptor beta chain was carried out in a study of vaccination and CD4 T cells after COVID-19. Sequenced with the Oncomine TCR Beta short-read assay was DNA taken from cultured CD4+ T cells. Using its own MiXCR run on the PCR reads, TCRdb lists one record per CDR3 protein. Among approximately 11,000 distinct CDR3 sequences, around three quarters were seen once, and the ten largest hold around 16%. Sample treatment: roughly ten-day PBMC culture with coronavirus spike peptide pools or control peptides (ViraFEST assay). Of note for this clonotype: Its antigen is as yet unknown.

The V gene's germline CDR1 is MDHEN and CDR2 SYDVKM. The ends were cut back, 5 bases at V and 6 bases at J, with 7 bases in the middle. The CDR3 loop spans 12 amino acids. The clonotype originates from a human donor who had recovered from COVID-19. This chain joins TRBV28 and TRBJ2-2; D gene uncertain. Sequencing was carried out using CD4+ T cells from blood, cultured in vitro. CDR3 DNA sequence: TGTGCCAGCAGTAGACTCTCCGGGGAGCTGTTTTTT. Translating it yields CASSRLSGELFF.